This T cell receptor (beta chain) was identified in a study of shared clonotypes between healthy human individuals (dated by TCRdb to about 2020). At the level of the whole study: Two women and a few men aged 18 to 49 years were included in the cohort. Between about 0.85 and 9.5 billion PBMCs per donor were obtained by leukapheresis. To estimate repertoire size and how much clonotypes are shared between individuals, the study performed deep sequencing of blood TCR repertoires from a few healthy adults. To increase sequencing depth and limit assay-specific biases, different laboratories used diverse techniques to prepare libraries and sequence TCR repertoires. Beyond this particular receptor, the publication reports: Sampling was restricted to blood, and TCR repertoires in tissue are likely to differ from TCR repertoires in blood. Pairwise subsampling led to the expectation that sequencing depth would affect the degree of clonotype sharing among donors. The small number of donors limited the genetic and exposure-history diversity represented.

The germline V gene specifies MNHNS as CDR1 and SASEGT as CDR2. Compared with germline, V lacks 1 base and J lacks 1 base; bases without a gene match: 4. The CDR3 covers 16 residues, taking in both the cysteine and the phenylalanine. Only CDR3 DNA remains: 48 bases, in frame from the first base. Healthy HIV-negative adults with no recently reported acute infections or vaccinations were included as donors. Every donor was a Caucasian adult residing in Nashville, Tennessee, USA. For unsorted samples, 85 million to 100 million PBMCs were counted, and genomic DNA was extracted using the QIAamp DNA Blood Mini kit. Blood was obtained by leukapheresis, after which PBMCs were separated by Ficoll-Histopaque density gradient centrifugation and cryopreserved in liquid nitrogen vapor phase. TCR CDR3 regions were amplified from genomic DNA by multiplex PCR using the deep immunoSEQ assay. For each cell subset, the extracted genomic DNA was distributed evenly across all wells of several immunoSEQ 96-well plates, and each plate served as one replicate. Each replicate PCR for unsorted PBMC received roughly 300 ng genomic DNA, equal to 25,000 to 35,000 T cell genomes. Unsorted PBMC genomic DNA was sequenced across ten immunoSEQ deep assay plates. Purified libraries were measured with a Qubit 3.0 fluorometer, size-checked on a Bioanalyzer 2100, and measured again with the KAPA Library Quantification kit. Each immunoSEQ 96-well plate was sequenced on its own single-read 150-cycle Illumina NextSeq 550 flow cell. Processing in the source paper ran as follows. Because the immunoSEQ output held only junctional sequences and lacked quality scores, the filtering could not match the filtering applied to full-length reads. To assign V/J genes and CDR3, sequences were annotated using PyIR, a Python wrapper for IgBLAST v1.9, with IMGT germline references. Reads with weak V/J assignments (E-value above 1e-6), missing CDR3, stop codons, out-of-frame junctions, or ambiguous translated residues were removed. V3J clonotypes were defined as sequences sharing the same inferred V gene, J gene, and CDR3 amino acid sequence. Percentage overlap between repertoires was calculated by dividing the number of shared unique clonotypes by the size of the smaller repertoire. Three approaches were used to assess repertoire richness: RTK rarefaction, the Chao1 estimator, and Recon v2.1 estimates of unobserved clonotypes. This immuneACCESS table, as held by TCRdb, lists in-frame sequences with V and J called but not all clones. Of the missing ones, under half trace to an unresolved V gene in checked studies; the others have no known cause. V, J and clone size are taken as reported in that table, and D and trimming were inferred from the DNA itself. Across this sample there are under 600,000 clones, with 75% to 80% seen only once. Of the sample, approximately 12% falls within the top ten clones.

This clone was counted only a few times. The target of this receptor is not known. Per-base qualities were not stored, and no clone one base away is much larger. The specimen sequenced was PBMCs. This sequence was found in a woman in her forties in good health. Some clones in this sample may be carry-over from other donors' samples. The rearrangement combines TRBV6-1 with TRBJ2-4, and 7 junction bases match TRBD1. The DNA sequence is TGTGCCAGCAGTGAAGGCAGGGGGATCGCCAAAAACATTCAGTACTTC. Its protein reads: CASSEGRGIAKNIQYF.